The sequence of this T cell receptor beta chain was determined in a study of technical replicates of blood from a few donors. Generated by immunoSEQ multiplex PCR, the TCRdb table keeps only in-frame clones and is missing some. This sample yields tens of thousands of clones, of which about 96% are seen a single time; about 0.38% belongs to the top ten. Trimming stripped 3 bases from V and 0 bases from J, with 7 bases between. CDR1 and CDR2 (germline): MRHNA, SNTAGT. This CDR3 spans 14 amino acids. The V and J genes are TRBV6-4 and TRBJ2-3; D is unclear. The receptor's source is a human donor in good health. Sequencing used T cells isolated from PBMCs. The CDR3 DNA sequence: TGTGCCAGCAGTGAGCGCTGGAGCACAGATACGCAGTATTTT. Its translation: CASSERWSTDTQYF.